The T cell receptor beta chain under discussion was sequenced for a study of blood T cells in healthy people across ages. This clonotype came up once. It was with a sample-barcoded 5' primer and a J-beta primer mix that a second PCR of about 7 to 12 cycles was run. TCRdb ran MiXCR on the 5' RACE reads and lists one entry per CDR3 protein. There are approximately 800,000 distinct CDR3 sequences in the sample; roughly 50% occur only once, and about a quarter lies in the top ten. V shed 4 bases and J shed 2 bases, with 17 bases lying between them. Germline V gene lookup returns CDR1 SGHDT and CDR2 YYEEEE. The CDR3 contains 16 residues.

This sequence was found in a man aged 35 to 55 in good health. The sequencing sample was made of blood. The V call is TRBV5-6, the J call TRBJ2-3; D is uncertain. CDR3 amino acids: CASSPGRAPSTDTQYF. CDR3 nucleotides: TGTGCCAGCAGCCCCGGACGGGCACCTTCCACAGATACGCAGTATTTT.